A selection of T cell receptor beta chains follows, all from one sample in a study of T cell clonotyping in hematopoietic cell transplantation. Measured with immunoSEQ multiplex PCR; TCRdb has only the in-frame clones, and not every one. This sample has 9,000 or so clones, with approximately 97% found just once. Sequencing used peripheral blood mononuclear cells, obtained 100 days after allogeneic stem cell transplant. Every receptor here comes from a male patient over 55 who had an allogeneic stem cell transplant from a related donor, so the T cells may come from the graft donor. Some clones in this sample may be carry-over from other donors' samples. CDR3s include the opening cysteine and the closing phenylalanine or tryptophan. A D gene is named only where the DNA matches it firmly. Size values are once, few and many counts, or a class for expanded clones, and some rows have none.

d_call: -
v_call: TRBV29-1
clone_size: -
j_call: TRBJ2-3
cdr3_nt: TGCAGCGTTGAGCCGACAGGACGCCCAGATACGCAGTATTTT
cdr3_aa: CSVEPTGRPDTQYF

d_call: TRBD1
v_call: TRBV2
clone_size: -
j_call: TRBJ1-4
cdr3_nt: TGTGCCAGCAGTGAATTTATACAGGGGAGGGGGTCTAATGAAAAACTGTTTTTT
cdr3_aa: CASSEFIQGRGSNEKLFF

d_call: -
v_call: TRBV9
clone_size: -
j_call: TRBJ1-5
cdr3_nt: TGTGCCAGACCTTCCGAATATAGCAATCAGCCCCAGCATTTT
cdr3_aa: CARPSEYSNQPQHF

d_call: TRBD1
v_call: TRBV6-1
clone_size: -
j_call: TRBJ1-2
cdr3_nt: TGTGCCAGCACCTCTCAGGGGGCAGGCGGAGATGGCTACACCTTC
cdr3_aa: CASTSQGAGGDGYTF

d_call: TRBD2
v_call: TRBV2
clone_size: once
j_call: TRBJ2-7
cdr3_nt: TGTGCCAGCAGTGTTCCAGCGGGGAGTGAGCAGTACTTC
cdr3_aa: CASSVPAGSEQYF

d_call: -
v_call: TRBV11-2
clone_size: -
j_call: TRBJ1-3
cdr3_nt: TGTGCCAGCAGCTTACCCGGAACAAGCATTGGGGTCGGAAACACCATATATTTT
cdr3_aa: CASSLPGTSIGVGNTIYF

d_call: -
v_call: TRBV5-1
clone_size: once
j_call: TRBJ1-5
cdr3_nt: TGCGCCAGCAGCTTACGTGGGGAGACGGGAACCTCGGATCAGCCCCAGCATTTT
cdr3_aa: CASSLRGETGTSDQPQHF

d_call: TRBD1
v_call: TRBV29-1
clone_size: -
j_call: TRBJ1-3
cdr3_nt: TGCAGCGCCCGACGGACAGGGCCGAGCTCTGGAAACACCATATATTTT
cdr3_aa: CSARRTGPSSGNTIYF

d_call: -
v_call: TRBV7-2
clone_size: -
j_call: TRBJ2-7
cdr3_nt: TGTGCCAGCAGCTTAAAGGGATTTACCTACGAGCAGTACTTC
cdr3_aa: CASSLKGFTYEQYF

d_call: -
v_call: TRBV7-2
clone_size: -
j_call: TRBJ2-7
cdr3_nt: TGTGCCAGCAGCTTTTTCGGCTCAGTAGGGACCGCCGTTTACGAGCAGTACTTC
cdr3_aa: CASSFFGSVGTAVYEQYF

d_call: TRBD1
v_call: TRBV5-4
clone_size: -
j_call: TRBJ1-6
cdr3_nt: TGTGCCAGCAGCAGGGGACAGCTGGGTTCCTATAATTCACCCCTCCACTTT
cdr3_aa: CASSRGQLGSYNSPLHF

d_call: -
v_call: TRBV6-1
clone_size: -
j_call: TRBJ2-5
cdr3_nt: TGTGCCAGCAGTGTCATGGGTCAAGAGACCCAGTACTTC
cdr3_aa: CASSVMGQETQYF

d_call: TRBD1
v_call: TRBV10-3
clone_size: -
j_call: TRBJ1-4
cdr3_nt: TGTGCCGTCAGTGATCGGACAGGGAGGAGTGAAAAACTGTTTTTT
cdr3_aa: CAVSDRTGRSEKLFF

d_call: -
v_call: TRBV7-9
clone_size: -
j_call: TRBJ1-1
cdr3_nt: TGTGCCAGCAGCTTAGAAGGGGGCACTGAAGCTTTCTTT
cdr3_aa: CASSLEGGTEAFF

d_call: TRBD2
v_call: TRBV27
clone_size: -
j_call: TRBJ2-1
cdr3_nt: TGTGCCAGCAGTTTAAGACTAGCGACGGTATCAGGTGAGCAGTTCTTC
cdr3_aa: CASSLRLATVSGEQFF

d_call: TRBD2
v_call: TRBV6-9
clone_size: -
j_call: TRBJ2-1
cdr3_nt: TGTGCCATCGACGGGGGGGCCCTGAATGAGCAGTTCTTC
cdr3_aa: CAIDGGALNEQFF

d_call: -
v_call: TRBV5-1
clone_size: -
j_call: TRBJ1-2
cdr3_nt: TGCGCCAGCAGCTTGGAGGGGAACGGTGGCTACACCTTC
cdr3_aa: CASSLEGNGGYTF

d_call: TRBD1
v_call: TRBV5-6
clone_size: -
j_call: TRBJ1-5
cdr3_nt: TGTGCCAGCAGCTTCTTAGTAACAGGGGAGAGCAATCAGCCCCAGCATTTT
cdr3_aa: CASSFLVTGESNQPQHF

d_call: -
v_call: TRBV11-2
clone_size: -
j_call: TRBJ2-5
cdr3_nt: TGTGCCAGCAGCTTAGGGGAGCGGAAAGAGACCCAGTACTTC
cdr3_aa: CASSLGERKETQYF

d_call: TRBD1
v_call: TRBV29-1
clone_size: -
j_call: TRBJ1-1
cdr3_nt: TGCAGCGGCACAGGGGGCTCTGAAGCTTTCTTT
cdr3_aa: CSGTGGSEAFF

d_call: -
v_call: TRBV4-1
clone_size: -
j_call: TRBJ2-1
cdr3_nt: TGCGCCAGCAGCCAAGCGGCGGGACCTCTGGGCAATGAGCAGTTCTTC
cdr3_aa: CASSQAAGPLGNEQFF

d_call: -
v_call: TRBV27
clone_size: once
j_call: TRBJ2-2
cdr3_nt: TGTGCCAGCAGAAGGACCGGGGAGCTGTTTTTT
cdr3_aa: CASRRTGELFF